Listed below are T cell receptor beta chains from one sample, sequenced in a study of shared clonotypes between healthy human individuals. Clones were sequenced by immunoSEQ multiplex PCR, and TCRdb holds only the in-frame ones, with some missing. The table lists approximately 500,000 clones, around 96% of them singletons. The sequenced sample was naive CD4+ T cells sorted from blood. The receptors were gathered from a woman aged 25 to 39 in good health. Each CDR3 is given with its conserved first and last residue. Fields, in order: clone size, J gene, V gene, D gene, CDR3 DNA, CDR3 protein. The D gene is left open where the match is weak. Clone size is stated in some rows and not others, as once, few, many or a class when expanded.

>-|TRBJ2-1|TRBV4-2|TRBD2
TGTGCCAGCAGCCAATCCCTAGCGGGAGATAATGAGCAGTTCTTC
CASSQSLAGDNEQFF
>-|TRBJ2-6|TRBV11-3|TRBD2
TGTGCCAGCAGTTTCACTAGCGGGAGTGGTGGGGCCAACGTCCTGACTTTC
CASSFTSGSGGANVLTF
>-|TRBJ2-1|TRBV5-6|-
TGTGCCAGCAGCTTGGCTATCAATGAGCAGTTCTTC
CASSLAINEQFF
>once|TRBJ1-4|TRBV4-1|-
TGCGCCAGCAGCCAACCGGGGGCGCTTGATGAAAAACTGTTTTTT
CASSQPGALDEKLFF
>few|TRBJ1-5|TRBV5-1|TRBD1
TGCGCCAGCAGCTGGACAGGGGATCAGCCCCAGCATTTT
CASSWTGDQPQHF
>-|TRBJ2-7|TRBV2|TRBD1
TGTGCCAGCAGTGGGACAGGGGGCGAGCAGTACTTC
CASSGTGGEQYF
>-|TRBJ2-7|TRBV27|-
TGTGCCAGCCAAACCGGTTTCCCCTACGAGCAGTACTTC
CASQTGFPYEQYF
>-|TRBJ1-6|TRBV27|-
TGTGCCAGCAGCCCTGGACAGCCTAATAATTCACCCCTCCACTTT
CASSPGQPNNSPLHF
>-|TRBJ2-1|TRBV5-8|-
TGTGCCAGCAGCTTTCTTGGACAGCCCTACGATGAGCAGTTCTTC
CASSFLGQPYDEQFF
>-|TRBJ1-5|TRBV5-8|-
TGTGCCAGCAGACCCGGGACAAGCAATCAGCCCCAGCATTTT
CASRPGTSNQPQHF
>-|TRBJ1-2|TRBV28|-
TGTGCCAGCAGTTTGAGCTATGGCTACACCTTC
CASSLSYGYTF
>few|TRBJ1-5|TRBV2|TRBD1
TGTGCCAGCAGGGCTGGACAGGGGTATCAGCCCCAGCATTTT
CASRAGQGYQPQHF
>-|TRBJ1-2|TRBV6-1|TRBD1
TGTGCCAGCAGTGAAGTACAGGGGGATGGCTACACCTTC
CASSEVQGDGYTF
>-|TRBJ2-7|TRBV7-8|-
TGTGCCAGCAGCTTACGGAGGGTATCCCCTGGCGAGCAGTACTTC
CASSLRRVSPGEQYF
>-|TRBJ2-3|TRBV29-1|-
TGCAGCGTTCGACTTCCGTTTCTTTACACAGATACGCAGTATTTT
CSVRLPFLYTDTQYF
>-|TRBJ1-3|TRBV7-8|-
TGTGCCAGCAGCTTAGCTCTCAGGAGCTCTGGAAACACCATATATTTT
CASSLALRSSGNTIYF
>-|TRBJ2-1|TRBV2|-
TGTGCCAGCAGGATGGGACTGGCTAACAATGAGCAGTTCTTC
CASRMGLANNEQFF
>-|TRBJ2-1|TRBV5-4|TRBD2
TGTGCCAGCAGTTTTGGACTAGCGGGAGTAGCTGAGCAGTTCTTC
CASSFGLAGVAEQFF
>-|TRBJ2-7|TRBV4-1|-
TGCGCCAGCAGCCAAGATCCGGAGAGCGAGCAGTACTTC
CASSQDPESEQYF
>-|TRBJ2-7|TRBV28|TRBD1
TGTGCCAGCACTCCCCCGGGACAGTCCTACGAGCAGTACTTC
CASTPPGQSYEQYF
>-|TRBJ1-1|TRBV6-5|-
TGTGCCACCCAAGGGGGACCTGAAGCTTTCTTT
CATQGGPEAFF
>-|TRBJ1-4|TRBV6-1|TRBD1
TGTGCCAGCAGTGGACAGGGGGCAATTGAAAAACTGTTTTTT
CASSGQGAIEKLFF
>-|TRBJ1-3|TRBV9|-
TGTGCCAGCAGCTCCCAGACACTATCTGGAAACACCATATATTTT
CASSSQTLSGNTIYF
>-|TRBJ2-7|TRBV13|TRBD2
TGTGCCAGCAGCCCAAGAGCGGGAATAGCCTACGAGCAGTACTTC
CASSPRAGIAYEQYF
>-|TRBJ2-5|TRBV5-1|-
TGCGCCAGCAGCCAATATAGCGCCGTGGAGACCCAGTACTTC
CASSQYSAVETQYF
>-|TRBJ1-1|TRBV28|-
TGTGCCAGCAGTCTCCCTCTGGGGGTTCTGAACACTGAAGCTTTCTTT
CASSLPLGVLNTEAFF
>once|TRBJ1-1|TRBV9|-
TGTGCCAGCAGCGTAGAAGTCAGATTGAACACTGAAGCTTTCTTT
CASSVEVRLNTEAFF
>-|TRBJ1-5|TRBV5-8|-
TGTGCCAGCAGCTTGGGTGTGGCGGGGCTCAATCAGCCCCAGCATTTT
CASSLGVAGLNQPQHF
>-|TRBJ1-1|TRBV28|-
TGTGCCAGCAGTTTTGGCAGGGCATACACTGAAGCTTTCTTT
CASSFGRAYTEAFF
>once|TRBJ1-2|TRBV9|-
TGTGCCAGCAGCGTAGGTGGGGGGCTGAGTGGCTACACCTTC
CASSVGGGLSGYTF